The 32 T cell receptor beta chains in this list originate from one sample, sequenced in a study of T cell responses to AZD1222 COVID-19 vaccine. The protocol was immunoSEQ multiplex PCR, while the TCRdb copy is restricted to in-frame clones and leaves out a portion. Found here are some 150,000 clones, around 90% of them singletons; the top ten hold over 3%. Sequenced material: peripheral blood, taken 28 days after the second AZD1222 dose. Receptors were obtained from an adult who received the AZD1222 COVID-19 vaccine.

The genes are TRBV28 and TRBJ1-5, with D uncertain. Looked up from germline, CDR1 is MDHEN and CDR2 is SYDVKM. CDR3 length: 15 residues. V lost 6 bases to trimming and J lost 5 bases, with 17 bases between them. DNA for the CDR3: TGTGCCAGCAGCCGTCCAGGAGTGAGCCATCAGCCCCAGCATTTT. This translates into CASSRPGVSHQPQHF.

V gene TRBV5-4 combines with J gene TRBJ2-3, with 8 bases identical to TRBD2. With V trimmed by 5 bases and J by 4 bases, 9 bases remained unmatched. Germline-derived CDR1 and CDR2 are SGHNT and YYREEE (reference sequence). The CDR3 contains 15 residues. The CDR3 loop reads CASSPGTRGPDTQYF. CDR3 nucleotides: TGTGCCAGCAGTCCTGGGACTAGAGGCCCAGATACGCAGTATTTT.

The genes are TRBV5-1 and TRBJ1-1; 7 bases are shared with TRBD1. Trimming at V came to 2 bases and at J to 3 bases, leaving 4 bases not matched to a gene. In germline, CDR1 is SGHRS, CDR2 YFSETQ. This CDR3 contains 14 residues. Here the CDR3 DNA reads TGCGCCAGCAGCTTCGGGGACAGAGACACTGAAGCTTTCTTT. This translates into CASSFGDRDTEAFF.

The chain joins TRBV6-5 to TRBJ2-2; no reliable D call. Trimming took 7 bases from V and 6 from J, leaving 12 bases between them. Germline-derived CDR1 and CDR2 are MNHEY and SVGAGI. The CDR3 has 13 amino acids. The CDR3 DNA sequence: TGTGCCAGCACGGTCTATCCCGCCGGGGAGCTGTTTTTT. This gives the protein CASTVYPAGELFF.

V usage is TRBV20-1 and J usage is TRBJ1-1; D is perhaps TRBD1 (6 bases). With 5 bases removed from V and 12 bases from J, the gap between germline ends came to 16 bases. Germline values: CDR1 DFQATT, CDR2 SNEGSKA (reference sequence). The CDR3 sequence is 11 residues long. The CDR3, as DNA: TGCAGTGCTTCTGACAGGTTTTTAACTTTCTTT. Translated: CSASDRFLTFF.

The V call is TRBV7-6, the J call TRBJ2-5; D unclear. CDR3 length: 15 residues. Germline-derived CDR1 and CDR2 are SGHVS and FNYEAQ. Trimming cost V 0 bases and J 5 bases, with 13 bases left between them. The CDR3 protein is CASSLAPQVGETQYF. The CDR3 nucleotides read TGTGCCAGCAGCTTAGCGCCCCAAGTCGGGGAGACCCAGTACTTC.

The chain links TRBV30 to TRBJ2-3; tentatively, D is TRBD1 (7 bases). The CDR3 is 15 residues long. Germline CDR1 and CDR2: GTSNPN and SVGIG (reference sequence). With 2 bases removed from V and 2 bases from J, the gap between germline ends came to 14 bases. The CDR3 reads CAWSSPRGDTDTQYF. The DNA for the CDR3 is TGTGCCTGGAGTTCCCCCAGGGGGGACACAGATACGCAGTATTTT.

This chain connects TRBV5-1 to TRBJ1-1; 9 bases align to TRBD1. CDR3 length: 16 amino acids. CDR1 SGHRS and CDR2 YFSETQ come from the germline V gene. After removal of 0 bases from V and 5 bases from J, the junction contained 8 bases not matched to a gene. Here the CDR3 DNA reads TGCGCCAGCAGCTTGGTGACAGGGGGAGGGTTAACTGAAGCTTTCTTT. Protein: CASSLVTGGGLTEAFF.

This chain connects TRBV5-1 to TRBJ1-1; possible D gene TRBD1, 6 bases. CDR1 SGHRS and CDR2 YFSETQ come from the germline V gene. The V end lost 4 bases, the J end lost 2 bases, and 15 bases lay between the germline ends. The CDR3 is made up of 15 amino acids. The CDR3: CASSLTWTVNTEAFF. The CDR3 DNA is TGCGCCAGCAGCCTGACCTGGACAGTTAACACTGAAGCTTTCTTT.

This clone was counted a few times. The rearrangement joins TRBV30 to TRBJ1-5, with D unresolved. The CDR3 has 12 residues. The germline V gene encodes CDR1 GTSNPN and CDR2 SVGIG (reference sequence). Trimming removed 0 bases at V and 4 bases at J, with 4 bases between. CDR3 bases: TGTGCCTGGAGTGTACCTAATCAGCCCCAGCATTTT. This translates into CAWSVPNQPQHF.

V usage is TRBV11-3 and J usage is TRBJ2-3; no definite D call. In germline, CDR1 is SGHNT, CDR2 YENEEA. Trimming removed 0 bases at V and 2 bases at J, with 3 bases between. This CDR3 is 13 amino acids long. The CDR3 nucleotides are TGTGCCAGCAGCTTAGAATACACAGATACGCAGTATTTT. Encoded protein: CASSLEYTDTQYF.

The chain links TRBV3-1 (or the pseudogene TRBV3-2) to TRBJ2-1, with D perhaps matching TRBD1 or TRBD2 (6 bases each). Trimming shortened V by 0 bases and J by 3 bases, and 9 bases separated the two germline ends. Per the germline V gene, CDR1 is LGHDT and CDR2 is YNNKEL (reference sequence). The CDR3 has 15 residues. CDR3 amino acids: CASSQERGDYNEQFF. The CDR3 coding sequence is TGTGCCAGCAGCCAAGAAAGGGGGGACTACAATGAGCAGTTCTTC.

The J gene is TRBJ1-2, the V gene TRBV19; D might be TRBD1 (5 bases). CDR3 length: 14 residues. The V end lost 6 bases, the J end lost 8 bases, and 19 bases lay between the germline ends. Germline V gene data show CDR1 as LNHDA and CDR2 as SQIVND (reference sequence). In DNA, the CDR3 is TGTGCCAGTAGACCCCGGGACTCAAAAGGGGGCTACACCTTC. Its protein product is CASRPRDSKGGYTF. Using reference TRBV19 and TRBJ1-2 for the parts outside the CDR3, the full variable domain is DGGITQSPKYLFRKEGQNVTLSCEQNLNHDAMYWYRQDPGQGLRLIYYSQIVNDFQKGDIAEGYSVSREKKESFPLTVTSAQKNPTAFYLCASRPRDSKGGYTFGSGTRLTVV.

CDR3 protein: CASSLGLAGTGELFF. The CDR3 DNA follows: TGTGCCAGCAGTCTGGGACTAGCGGGGACCGGGGAGCTGTTTTTT. V is TRBV2 and J is TRBJ2-2, with 13 bases aligning to TRBD2. After removal of 5 bases from V and 5 bases from J, the junction contained 2 bases not matched to a gene. The germline CDR1 and CDR2 sequences are SNHLY and FYNNEI. CDR3 size: 15 residues.

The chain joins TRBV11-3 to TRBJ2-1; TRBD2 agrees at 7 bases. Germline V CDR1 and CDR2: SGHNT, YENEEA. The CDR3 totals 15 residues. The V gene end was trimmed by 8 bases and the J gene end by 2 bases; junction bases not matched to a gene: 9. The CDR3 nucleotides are TGTGCCAGCTCGTTATCACGGGGGGCCTACAATGAGCAGTTCTTC. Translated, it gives CASSLSRGAYNEQFF.

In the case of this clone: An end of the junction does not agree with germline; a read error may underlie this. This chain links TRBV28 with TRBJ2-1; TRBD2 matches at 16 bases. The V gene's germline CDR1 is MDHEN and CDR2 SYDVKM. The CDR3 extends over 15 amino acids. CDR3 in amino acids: CASGLGTSGRAEQFF. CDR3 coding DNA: TGTGCCAGCGGTTTGGGGACTAGCGGGAGGGCTGAGCAGTTCTTC. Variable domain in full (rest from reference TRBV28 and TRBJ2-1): DVKVTQSSRYLVKRTGEKVFLECVQDMDHENMFWYRQDPGLGLRLIYFSYDVKMKEKGDIPEGYSVSREKKERFSLILESASTNQTSMYLCASGLGTSGRAEQFFGPGTRLTVL.

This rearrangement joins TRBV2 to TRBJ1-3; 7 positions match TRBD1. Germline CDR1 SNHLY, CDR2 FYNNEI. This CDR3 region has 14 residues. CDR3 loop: CATAEGAVVNTIYF. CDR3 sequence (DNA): TGTGCTACAGCGGAGGGGGCGGTCGTGAACACCATATATTTT.

The CDR3 here is CASSLGTVGEKLFF. The DNA of the CDR3 is TGTGCCAGCAGCCTGGGGACAGTTGGCGAAAAACTGTTTTTT. The chain has TRBV5-6 and TRBJ1-4; TRBD1 matches 7 bases. There are 14 residues in the CDR3. Trimming removed 4 bases from V and 8 bases from J; junction bases left unmatched: 8. The V gene's germline CDR1 is SGHDT and CDR2 YYEEEE.

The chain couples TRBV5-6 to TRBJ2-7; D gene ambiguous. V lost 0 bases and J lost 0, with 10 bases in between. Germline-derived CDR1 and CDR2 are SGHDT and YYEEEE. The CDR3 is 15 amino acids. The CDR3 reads CASSLGLEVSYEQYF. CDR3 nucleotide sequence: TGTGCCAGCAGCTTGGGGCTAGAGGTCTCCTACGAGCAGTACTTC. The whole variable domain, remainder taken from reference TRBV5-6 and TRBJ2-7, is DAGVTQSPTHLIKTRGQQVTLRCSPKSGHDTVSWYQQALGQGPQFIFQYYEEEERQRGNFPDRFSGHQFPNYSSELNVNALLLGDSALYLCASSLGLEVSYEQYFGPGTRLTVT.

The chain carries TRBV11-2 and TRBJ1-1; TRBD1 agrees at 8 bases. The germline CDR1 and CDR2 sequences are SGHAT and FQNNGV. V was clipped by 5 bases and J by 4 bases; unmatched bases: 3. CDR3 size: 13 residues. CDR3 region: CASSTQGGTEAFF. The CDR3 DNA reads TGTGCCAGCAGCACACAGGGGGGCACTGAAGCTTTCTTT. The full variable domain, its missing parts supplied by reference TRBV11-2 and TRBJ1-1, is EAGVAQSPRYKIIEKRQSVAFWCNPISGHATLYWYQQILGQGPKLLIQFQNNGVVDDSQLPKDRFSAERLKGVDSTLKIQPAKLEDSAVYLCASSTQGGTEAFFGQGTRLTVV.

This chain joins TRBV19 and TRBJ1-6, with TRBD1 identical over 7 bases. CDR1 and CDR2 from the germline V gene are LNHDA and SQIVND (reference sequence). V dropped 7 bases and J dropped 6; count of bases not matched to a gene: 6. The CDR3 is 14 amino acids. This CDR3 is CASMGQSFNSPLHF. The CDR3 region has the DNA TGTGCCAGTATGGGACAGAGTTTTAATTCACCCCTCCACTTT.

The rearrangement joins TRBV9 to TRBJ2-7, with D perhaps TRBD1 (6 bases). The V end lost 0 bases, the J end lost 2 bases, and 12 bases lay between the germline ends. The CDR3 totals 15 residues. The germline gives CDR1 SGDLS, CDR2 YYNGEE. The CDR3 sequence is CASSVGYRDAYEQYF. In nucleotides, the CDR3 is TGTGCCAGCAGCGTAGGCTACAGGGACGCCTACGAGCAGTACTTC.

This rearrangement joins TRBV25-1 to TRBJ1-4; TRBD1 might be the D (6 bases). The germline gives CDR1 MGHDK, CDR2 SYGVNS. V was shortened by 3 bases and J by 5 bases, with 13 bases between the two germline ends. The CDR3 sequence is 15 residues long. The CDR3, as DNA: TGTGCCAGCAGTGACCCCGGACAGAAGAATGAAAAACTGTTTTTT. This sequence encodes CASSDPGQKNEKLFF. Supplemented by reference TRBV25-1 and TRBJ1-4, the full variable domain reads EADIYQTPRYLVIGTGKKITLECSQTMGHDKMYWYQQDPGMELHLIHYSYGVNSTEKGDLSSESTVSRIRTEHFPLTLESARPSHTSQYLCASSDPGQKNEKLFFGSGTQLSVL.

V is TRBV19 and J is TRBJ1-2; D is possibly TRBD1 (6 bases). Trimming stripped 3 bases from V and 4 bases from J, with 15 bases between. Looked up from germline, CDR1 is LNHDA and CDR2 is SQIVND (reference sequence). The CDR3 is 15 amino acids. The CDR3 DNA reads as TGTGCCAGTAGTATTTTAGGACAGAAAACCTATGGCTACACCTTC. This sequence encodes CASSILGQKTYGYTF.

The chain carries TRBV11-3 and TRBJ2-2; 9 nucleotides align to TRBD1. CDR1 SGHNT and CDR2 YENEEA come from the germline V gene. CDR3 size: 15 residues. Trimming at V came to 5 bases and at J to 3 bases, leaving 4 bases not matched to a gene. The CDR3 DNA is TGTGCCAGCAGCACCCGGACAGGGGACACCGGGGAGCTGTTTTTT. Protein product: CASSTRTGDTGELFF. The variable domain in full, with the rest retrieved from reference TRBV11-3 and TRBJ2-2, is EAGVVQSPRYKIIEKKQPVAFWCNPISGHNTLYWYLQNLGQGPELLIRYENEEAVDDSQLPKDRFSAERLKGVDSTLKIQPAELGDSAVYLCASSTRTGDTGELFFGEGSRLTVL.

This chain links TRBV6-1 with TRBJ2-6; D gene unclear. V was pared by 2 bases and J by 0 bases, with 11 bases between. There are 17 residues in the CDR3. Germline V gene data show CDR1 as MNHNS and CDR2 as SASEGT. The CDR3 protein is CASSESWDPSGANVLTF. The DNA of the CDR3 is TGTGCCAGCAGTGAATCCTGGGATCCCTCTGGGGCCAACGTCCTGACTTTC.

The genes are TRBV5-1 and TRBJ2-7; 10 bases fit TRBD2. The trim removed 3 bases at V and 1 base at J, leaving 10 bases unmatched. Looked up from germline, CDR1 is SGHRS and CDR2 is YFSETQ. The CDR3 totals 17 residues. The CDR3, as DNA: TGCGCCAGCAGCTCGACCGGGACTAGCGCAGGATCCTACGAGCAGTACTTC. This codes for CASSSTGTSAGSYEQYF.

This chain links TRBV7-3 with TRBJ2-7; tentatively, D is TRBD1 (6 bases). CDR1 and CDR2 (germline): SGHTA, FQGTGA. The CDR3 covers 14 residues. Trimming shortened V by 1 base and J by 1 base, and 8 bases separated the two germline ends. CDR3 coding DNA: TGTGCCAGCAGCTTAATAGGGGGATCCTACGAGCAGTACTTC. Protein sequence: CASSLIGGSYEQYF.

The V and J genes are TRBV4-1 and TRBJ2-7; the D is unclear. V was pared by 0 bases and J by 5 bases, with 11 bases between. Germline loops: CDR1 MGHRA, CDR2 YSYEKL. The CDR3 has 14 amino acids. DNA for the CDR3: TGCGCCAGCAGCCAAGATTATTGGGGTGACGAGCAGTACTTC. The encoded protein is CASSQDYWGDEQYF.

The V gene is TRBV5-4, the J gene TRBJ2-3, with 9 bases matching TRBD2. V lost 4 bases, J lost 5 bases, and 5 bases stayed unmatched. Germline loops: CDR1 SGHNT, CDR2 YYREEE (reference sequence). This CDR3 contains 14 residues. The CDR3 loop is CASSLGTSQDTQYF. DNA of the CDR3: TGTGCCAGCAGCCTGGGGACTAGCCAAGATACGCAGTATTTT.

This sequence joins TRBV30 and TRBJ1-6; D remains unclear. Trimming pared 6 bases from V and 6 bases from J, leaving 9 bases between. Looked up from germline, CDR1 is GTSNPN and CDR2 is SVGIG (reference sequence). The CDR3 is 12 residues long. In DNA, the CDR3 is TGTGCCTGCCGTGTCGGTAATTCACCCCTCCACTTT. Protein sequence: CACRVGNSPLHF.

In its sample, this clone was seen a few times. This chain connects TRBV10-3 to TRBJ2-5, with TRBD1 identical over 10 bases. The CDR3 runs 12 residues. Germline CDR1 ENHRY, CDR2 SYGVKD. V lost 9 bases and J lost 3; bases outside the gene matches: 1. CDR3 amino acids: CAIGTGEETQYF. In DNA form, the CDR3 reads TGTGCCATTGGGACAGGGGAAGAGACCCAGTACTTC.